This T cell receptor (beta chain) came from a study of T cell repertoires in cytomegalovirus infection. In TCRdb, the reads were re-called with MiXCR into one record per CDR3 protein. The sample records 86,000 or so distinct CDR3 sequences, around 25% being singletons. CDR3 length equals 14 residues. Trimming cost V 8 bases and J 3 bases; bases outside gene matches: 9. This clonotype has just a few counts. The antigen is unknown. Sequencing used CD8+ T cells from cultured PBMCs, obtained from culture after CMV antigen stimulation. J is TRBJ1-1 and V is TRBV12-3 or TRBV12-4, with 7 bases aligning to TRBD1. The origin of this receptor is a human donor in good health (CMV status not recorded). Some clones in this sample may be carry-over from other donors' samples. The DNA for the CDR3 is TGTGCCAGCCTCGCGACAGGGCTGCACACTGAAGCTTTCTTT. It is translated as CASLATGLHTEAFF.